This T cell receptor (beta chain) appears in the sequencing data of a study of T cells expressing NK-cell markers. About the study: Source material for TCR beta repertoires consisted of sorted CD3+CD56+NKG2C+, CD3+CD56+NKG2C- and CD3+CD56-NKG2C+ T cells. Eight donors were sequenced, seven testing HCMV-seropositive and one testing seronegative.

Study observations and caveats: HCMV specificity of the expanded NKG2C+ T cell clones stayed unclear.

Researchers built TCR beta cDNA using 5'RACE template switching with UMIs. For each CDR3 protein, TCRdb gives one entry from its re-call of the 5' RACE reads, without DNA. The table counts about 170,000 distinct CDR3 sequences; about 19% lies in the top ten. On this clonotype: Antigen unknown.

The sample taken for sequencing was blood T cells: a sorted CD56 or NKG2C T cell subset, CD4+ or CD8+ T cells, or bulk PBMC T cells (not recorded which). This TCR was sampled from a man aged 18 to 69 in good health.

Here the CDR3 reads CASSDPSKMNTEAFF. V gene TRBV25-1 combines with J gene TRBJ1-1. Germline assignment: CDR1 MGHDK and CDR2 SYGVNS. The CDR3 length is 15 residues.